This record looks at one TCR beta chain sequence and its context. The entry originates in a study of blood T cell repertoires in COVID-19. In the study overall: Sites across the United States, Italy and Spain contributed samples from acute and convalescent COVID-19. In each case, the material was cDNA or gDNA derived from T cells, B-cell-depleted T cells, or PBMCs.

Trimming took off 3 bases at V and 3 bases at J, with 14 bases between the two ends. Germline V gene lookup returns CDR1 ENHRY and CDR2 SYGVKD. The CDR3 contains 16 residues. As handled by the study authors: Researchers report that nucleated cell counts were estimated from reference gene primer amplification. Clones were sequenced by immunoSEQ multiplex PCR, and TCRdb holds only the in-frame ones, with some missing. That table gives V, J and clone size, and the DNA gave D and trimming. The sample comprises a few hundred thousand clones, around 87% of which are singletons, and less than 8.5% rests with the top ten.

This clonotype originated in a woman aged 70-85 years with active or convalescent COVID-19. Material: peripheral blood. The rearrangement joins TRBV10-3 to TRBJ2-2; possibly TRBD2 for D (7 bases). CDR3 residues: CAISDSRGGYTGELFF. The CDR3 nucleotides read TGTGCCATCAGTGATTCTAGGGGGGGTTACACCGGGGAGCTGTTTTTT.